The rows below give T cell receptor beta chains drawn from one sample of a study of cytomegalovirus exposure and HLA in healthy donors. Repertoires were generated with immunoSEQ multiplex PCR, while TCRdb's copy carries only in-frame clones and drops some. The sample contains tens of thousands of clones, approximately 68% of which appear only once. Sequencing was done on a sample of PBMCs. These receptors all come from a young man in good health and CMV-seronegative. CDR3s include the opening cysteine and the closing phenylalanine or tryptophan. The order of the fields is clone size, CDR3 length, V gene, J gene, D gene, CDR3 DNA, CDR3 protein. A D gene is named only where the DNA matches it firmly. Rows may omit the clone size; those that give it use once, few, many or a size class.

-	15	TRBV6-5	TRBJ2-7	-	TGTGCCAGCAGTTACCGTGGGAGTTATGGCTACGAGCAGTACTTC	CASSYRGSYGYEQYF
-	12	TRBV23-1	TRBJ2-7	-	TGCGCCAGCAGTCCCCCACCCGACACGGCGTACTTC	CASSPPPDTAYF
-	14	TRBV5-1	TRBJ2-3	-	TGCGCCAGCAGCTTCGCCAGAAGCACAGATACGCAGTATTTT	CASSFARSTDTQYF
few	13	TRBV5-5	TRBJ1-2	-	TGTGCCAGCAGCTTGGAGGGGAACTATGGCTACACCTTC	CASSLEGNYGYTF
-	16	TRBV2	TRBJ2-7	TRBD2	TGTGCCAGCAGCGATCATCTCCCGGGACTAGCGATTTTGCAGTACTTC	CASSDHLPGLAILQYF
-	15	TRBV10-3	TRBJ2-7	TRBD1	TGTGCCATCAGTGAGTTGGGGGGACAGGAGGCCGAGCAGTACTTC	CAISELGGQEAEQYF
-	12	TRBV30	TRBJ1-5	-	TGTGCCTGGAGCACAGGCAGTCAGCCCCAGCATTTT	CAWSTGSQPQHF
-	14	TRBV11-2	TRBJ2-7	TRBD1	TGTGCCAGCAGCTTGGGACAGGGGATATACGAGCAGTACTTC	CASSLGQGIYEQYF
-	11	TRBV10-3	TRBJ1-1	-	TGTGCCATCAGACAGGGCACTGAAGCTTTCTTT	CAIRQGTEAFF
once	14	TRBV5-1	TRBJ2-5	TRBD2	TGCGCCAGCAGCTTGAGCGGGAGTAGAGAGACCCAGTACTTC	CASSLSGSRETQYF